The T cell receptor (beta chain) described here comes from a study of blood T cell repertoires in COVID-19. The protocol was immunoSEQ multiplex PCR, while the TCRdb copy is restricted to in-frame clones and leaves out a portion. The sample lists some 130,000 clones, over 75% seen once, with roughly 11% in the top ten. Germline V CDR1 and CDR2: SGHRS, YFSETQ. Trimming removed 0 bases from V and 2 bases from J, with 18 bases in between. The CDR3 consists of 17 residues. The V call is TRBV5-1, the J call TRBJ2-7; D gene uncertain. This TCR was recovered from an elderly man with acute or convalescent COVID-19. What was sequenced was peripheral blood. CDR3 DNA sequence: TGCGCCAGCAGCTTGGATACCCCCGGGTTACCTCCCTACGAGCAGTACTTC. Translation: CASSLDTPGLPPYEQYF. Filled out from reference TRBV5-1 and TRBJ2-7, the complete variable domain reads KAGVTQTPRYLIKTRGQQVTLSCSPISGHRSVSWYQQTPGQGLQFLFEYFSETQRNKGNFPGRFSGRQFSNSRSEMNVSTLELGDSALYLCASSLDTPGLPPYEQYFGPGTRLTVT.